This TCR beta chain originates from a study of pediatric ulcerative colitis. The CDR3 totals 13 residues. Per the germline V gene, CDR1 is MNHEY and CDR2 is SVGAGI. Trimming pared 4 bases from V and 1 base from J, leaving 5 bases between. Repertoires were generated with immunoSEQ multiplex PCR, while TCRdb's copy carries only in-frame clones and drops some. The sample contains 35,000 to 45,000 clones, 60% to 85% of which appear only once. This clone was seen a handful of times. Its target is not known. The rectum was sampled with one to two pinch biopsies at colonoscopy. Notes on the study in general: A couple of rectal CDR3 clonotypes occurred in all ulcerative colitis patients.

The receptor was derived from a boy between 5 and 17 years old with severe ulcerative colitis. Material for sequencing was gut tissue. The V call is TRBV6-5, the J call TRBJ1-5; weak D call: TRBD1 (5 bases). CDR3 amino acids: CASSWDSNQPQHF. The CDR3 DNA sequence: TGTGCCAGCAGTTGGGACAGCAATCAGCCCCAGCATTTT.